The T cell receptor (beta chain) under discussion was sequenced for a study of OX40 agonist ivuxolimab in advanced cancers. TCRdb keeps only in-frame clones here, not all; method: immunoSEQ multiplex PCR. The top ten clones hold roughly 0.31% of a sample with about 99,000 clones, over 75% of them seen once. General observations from the study: The study found that CD8+ T cells averaged more expanded clones than CD4+.

The CDR3 has 15 amino acids. Per the germline V gene, CDR1 is GTSNPN and CDR2 is SVGIG (reference sequence). V was clipped by 0 bases and J by 2 bases; unmatched bases: 1. Concerning this clone itself: Its antigen is unknown.

The receptor comes from an adult with an advanced solid tumor such as melanoma, head and neck, liver or kidney cancer. Sequencing was performed on CD4+ or CD8+ T cells sorted from blood, taken in a trial of the OX40 agonist ivuxolimab. This chain joins TRBV30 and TRBJ2-1, with TRBD1 matching over 10 bases. The CDR3 spells CAWSVGQGAYNEQFF. The CDR3 nucleotides are TGTGCCTGGAGTGTTGGACAGGGGGCCTACAATGAGCAGTTCTTC.